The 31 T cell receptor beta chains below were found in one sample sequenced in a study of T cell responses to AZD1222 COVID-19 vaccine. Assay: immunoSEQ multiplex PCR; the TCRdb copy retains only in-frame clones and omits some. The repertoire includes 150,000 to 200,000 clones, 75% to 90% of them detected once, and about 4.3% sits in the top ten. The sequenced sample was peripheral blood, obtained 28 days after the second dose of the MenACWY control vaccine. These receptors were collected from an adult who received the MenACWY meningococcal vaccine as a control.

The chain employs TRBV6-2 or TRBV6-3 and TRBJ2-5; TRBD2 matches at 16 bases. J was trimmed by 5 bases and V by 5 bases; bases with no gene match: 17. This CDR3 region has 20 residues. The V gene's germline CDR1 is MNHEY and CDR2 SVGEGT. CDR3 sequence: CASSNPNTGTSGRARETQYF. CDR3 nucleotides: TGTGCCAGCAGTAACCCGAATACCGGGACTAGCGGGAGGGCCCGTGAGACCCAGTACTTC.

Here the CDR3 DNA reads TGTGCCAGCAGCTTAGGAACTTACAGCCCCTACGAGCAGTACTTC. Translating it yields CASSLGTYSPYEQYF. This chain connects TRBV7-9 to TRBJ2-7, with unresolved D. Deletions cut 1 base from V and 2 bases from J, with 12 bases between. The length of the CDR3 is 15 residues. CDR1 and CDR2 from the germline V gene are SEHNR and FQNEAQ (reference sequence).

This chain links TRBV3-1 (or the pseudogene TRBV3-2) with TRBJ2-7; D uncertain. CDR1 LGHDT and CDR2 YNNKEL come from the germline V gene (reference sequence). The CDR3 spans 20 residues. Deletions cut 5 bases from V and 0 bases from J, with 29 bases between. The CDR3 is CASSSRITFDSPRSSYEQYF. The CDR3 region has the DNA TGTGCCAGCAGCTCACGGATCACCTTCGACTCTCCAAGGAGCTCCTACGAGCAGTACTTC.

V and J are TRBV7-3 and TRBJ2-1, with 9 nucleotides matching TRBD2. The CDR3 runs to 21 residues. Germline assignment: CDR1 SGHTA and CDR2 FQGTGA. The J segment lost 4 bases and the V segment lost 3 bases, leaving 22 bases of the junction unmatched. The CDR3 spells CASSFGAVAGVMKGEYNEQFF. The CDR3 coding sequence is TGTGCCAGCAGCTTCGGGGCCGTAGCGGGAGTAATGAAAGGGGAATACAATGAGCAGTTCTTC.

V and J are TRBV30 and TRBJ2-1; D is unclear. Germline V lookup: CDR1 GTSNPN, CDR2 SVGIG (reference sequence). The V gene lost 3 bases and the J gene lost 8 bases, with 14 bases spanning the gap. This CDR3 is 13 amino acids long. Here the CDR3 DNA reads TGTGCCTGGAGACGACTGGATAGGGATGAGCAGTTCTTC. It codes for CAWRRLDRDEQFF.

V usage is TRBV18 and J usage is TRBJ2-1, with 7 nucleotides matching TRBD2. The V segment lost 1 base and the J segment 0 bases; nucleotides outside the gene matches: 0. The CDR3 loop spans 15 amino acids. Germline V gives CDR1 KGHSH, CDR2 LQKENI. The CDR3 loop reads CASSPQRGSYNEQFF. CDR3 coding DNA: TGTGCCAGCTCACCACAGCGGGGCTCCTACAATGAGCAGTTCTTC.

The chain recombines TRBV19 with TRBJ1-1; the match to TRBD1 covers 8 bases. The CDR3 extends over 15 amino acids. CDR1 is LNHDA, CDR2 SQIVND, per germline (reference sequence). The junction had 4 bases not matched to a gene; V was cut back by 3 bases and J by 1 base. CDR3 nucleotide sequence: TGTGCCAGTAGTATTTCGGGGACAGGGAACACTGAAGCTTTCTTT. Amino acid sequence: CASSISGTGNTEAFF.

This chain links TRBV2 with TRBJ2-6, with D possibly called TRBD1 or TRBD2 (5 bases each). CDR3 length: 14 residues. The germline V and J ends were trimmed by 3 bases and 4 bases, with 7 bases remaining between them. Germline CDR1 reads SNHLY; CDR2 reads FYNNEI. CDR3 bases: TGTGCCAGCAGTGAGGGGACGGGGGCCAACGTCCTGACTTTC. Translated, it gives CASSEGTGANVLTF.

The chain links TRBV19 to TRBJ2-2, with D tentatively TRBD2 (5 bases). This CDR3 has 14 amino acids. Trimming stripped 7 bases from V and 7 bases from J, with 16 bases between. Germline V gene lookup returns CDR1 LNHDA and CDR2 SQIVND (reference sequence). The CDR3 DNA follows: TGTGCCAGTATGGGAAAGGCTGCGGGCGGGGAGCTGTTTTTT. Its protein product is CASMGKAAGGELFF.

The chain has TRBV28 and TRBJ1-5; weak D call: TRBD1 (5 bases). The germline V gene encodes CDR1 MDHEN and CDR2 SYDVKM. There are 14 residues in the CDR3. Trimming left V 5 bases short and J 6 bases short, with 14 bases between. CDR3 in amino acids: CASSVPQGSQPQHF. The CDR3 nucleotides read TGTGCCAGCAGTGTTCCTCAGGGATCTCAGCCCCAGCATTTT.

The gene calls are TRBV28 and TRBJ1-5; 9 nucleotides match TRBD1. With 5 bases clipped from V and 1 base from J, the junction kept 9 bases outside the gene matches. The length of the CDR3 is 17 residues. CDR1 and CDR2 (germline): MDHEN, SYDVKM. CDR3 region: CASSPRGTGLSNQPQHF. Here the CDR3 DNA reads TGTGCCAGCAGTCCCCGTGGGACAGGGTTAAGCAATCAGCCCCAGCATTTT.

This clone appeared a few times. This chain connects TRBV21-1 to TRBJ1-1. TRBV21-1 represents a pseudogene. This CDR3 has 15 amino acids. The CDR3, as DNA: TGTGCCAGCAGCCGACCGCGGGAGGCGAGACCTGAAGCTTTCTTT. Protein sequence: CASSRPREARPEAFF.

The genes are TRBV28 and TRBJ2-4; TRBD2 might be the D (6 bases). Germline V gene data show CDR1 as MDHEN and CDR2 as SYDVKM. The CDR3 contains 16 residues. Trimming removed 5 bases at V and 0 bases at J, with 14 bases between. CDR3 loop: CASSEIGSRAKNIQYF. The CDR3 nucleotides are TGTGCCAGCAGTGAAATCGGGAGCAGAGCCAAAAACATTCAGTACTTC.

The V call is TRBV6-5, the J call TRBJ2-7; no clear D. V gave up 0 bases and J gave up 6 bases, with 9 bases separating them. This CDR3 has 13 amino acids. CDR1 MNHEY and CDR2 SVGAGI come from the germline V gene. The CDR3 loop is CASSYSGTSEQYF. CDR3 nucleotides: TGTGCCAGCAGTTACTCGGGCACGTCCGAGCAGTACTTC.

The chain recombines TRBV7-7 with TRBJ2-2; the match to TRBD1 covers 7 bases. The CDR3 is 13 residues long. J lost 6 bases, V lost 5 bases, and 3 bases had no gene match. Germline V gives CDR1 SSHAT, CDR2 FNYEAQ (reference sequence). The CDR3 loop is CASSPTGPGELFF. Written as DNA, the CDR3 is TGTGCCAGCAGCCCGACAGGGCCCGGGGAGCTGTTTTTT. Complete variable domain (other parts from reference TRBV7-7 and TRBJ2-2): GAGVSQSPRYKVTKRGQDVTLRCDPISSHATLYWYQQALGQGPEFLTYFNYEAQPDKSGLPSDRFSAERPEGSISTLTIQRTEQRDSAMYRCASSPTGPGELFFGEGSRLTVL.

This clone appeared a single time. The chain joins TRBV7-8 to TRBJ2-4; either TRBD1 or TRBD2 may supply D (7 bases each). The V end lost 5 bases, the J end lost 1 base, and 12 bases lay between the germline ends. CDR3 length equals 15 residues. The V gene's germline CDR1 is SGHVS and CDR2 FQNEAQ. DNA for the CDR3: TGTGCCAGCAGCCAGGGGGGGAAGGCCAAAAACATTCAGTACTTC. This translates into CASSQGGKAKNIQYF. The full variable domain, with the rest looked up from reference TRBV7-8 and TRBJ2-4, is GAGVSQSPRYKVAKRGQDVALRCDPISGHVSLFWYQQALGQGPEFLTYFQNEAQLDKSGLPSDRFFAERPEGSVSTLKIQRTQQEDSAVYLCASSQGGKAKNIQYFGAGTRLSVL.

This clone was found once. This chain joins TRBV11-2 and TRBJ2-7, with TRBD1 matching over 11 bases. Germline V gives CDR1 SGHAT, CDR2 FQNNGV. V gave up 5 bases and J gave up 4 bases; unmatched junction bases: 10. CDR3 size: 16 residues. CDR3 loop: CASSRTGQGGRYEQYF. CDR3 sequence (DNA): TGTGCCAGCAGCCGGACGGGACAGGGGGGCAGGTACGAGCAGTACTTC. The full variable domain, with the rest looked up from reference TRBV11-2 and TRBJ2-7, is EAGVAQSPRYKIIEKRQSVAFWCNPISGHATLYWYQQILGQGPKLLIQFQNNGVVDDSQLPKDRFSAERLKGVDSTLKIQPAKLEDSAVYLCASSRTGQGGRYEQYFGPGTRLTVT.

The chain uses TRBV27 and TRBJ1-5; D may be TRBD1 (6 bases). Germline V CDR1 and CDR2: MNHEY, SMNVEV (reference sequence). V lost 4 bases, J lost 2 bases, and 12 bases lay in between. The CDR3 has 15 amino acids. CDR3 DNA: TGTGCCAGCAGTTCACAGGGTTGGGGCAATCAGCCCCAGCATTTT. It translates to CASSSQGWGNQPQHF.

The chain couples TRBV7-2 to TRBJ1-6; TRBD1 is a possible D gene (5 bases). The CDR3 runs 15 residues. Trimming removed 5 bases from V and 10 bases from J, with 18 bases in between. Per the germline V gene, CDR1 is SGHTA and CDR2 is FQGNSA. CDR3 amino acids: CASSPGGGSYSPLHF. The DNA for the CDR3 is TGTGCCAGCAGCCCCGGTGGGGGGTCTTACTCACCCCTCCACTTT.

The CDR3, as DNA: TGCAGCGGACTCGGACAGAACACTGAAGCTTTCTTT. This encodes CSGLGQNTEAFF. The chain couples TRBV29-1 to TRBJ1-1; D may be TRBD1 (5 bases). Trimming took 7 bases from V and 1 from J, leaving 10 bases between them. CDR1 is SQVTM and CDR2 is ANQGSEA in the germline V gene. This CDR3 spans 12 amino acids.

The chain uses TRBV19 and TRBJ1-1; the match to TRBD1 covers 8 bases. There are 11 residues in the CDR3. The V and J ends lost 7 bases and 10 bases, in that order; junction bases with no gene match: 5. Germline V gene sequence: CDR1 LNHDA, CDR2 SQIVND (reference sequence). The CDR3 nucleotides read TGTGCCAGTATCCGCGGGACAGGAGCTTTCTTT. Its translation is CASIRGTGAFF. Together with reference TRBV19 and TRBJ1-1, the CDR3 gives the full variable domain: DGGITQSPKYLFRKEGQNVTLSCEQNLNHDAMYWYRQDPGQGLRLIYYSQIVNDFQKGDIAEGYSVSREKKESFPLTVTSAQKNPTAFYLCASIRGTGAFFGQGTRLTVV.

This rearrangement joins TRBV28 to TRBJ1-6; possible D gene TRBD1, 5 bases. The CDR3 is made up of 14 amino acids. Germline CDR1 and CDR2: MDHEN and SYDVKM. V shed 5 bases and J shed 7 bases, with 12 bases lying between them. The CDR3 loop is CASSTARGNSPLHF. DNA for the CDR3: TGTGCCAGCAGTACCGCAAGGGGAAATTCACCCCTCCACTTT.

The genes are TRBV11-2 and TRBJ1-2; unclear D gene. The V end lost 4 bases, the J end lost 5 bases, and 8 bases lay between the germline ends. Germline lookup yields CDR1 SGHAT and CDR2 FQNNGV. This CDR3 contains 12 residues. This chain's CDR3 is CASSSGWYGYTF. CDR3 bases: TGTGCCAGCAGCTCGGGGTGGTATGGCTACACCTTC.

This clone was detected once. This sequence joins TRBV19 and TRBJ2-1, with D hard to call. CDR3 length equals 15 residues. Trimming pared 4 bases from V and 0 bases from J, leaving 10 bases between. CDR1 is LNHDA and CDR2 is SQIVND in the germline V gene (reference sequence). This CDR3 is CASSRTSTSYNEQFF. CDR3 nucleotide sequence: TGTGCCAGTAGTAGAACGTCAACCTCCTACAATGAGCAGTTCTTC.

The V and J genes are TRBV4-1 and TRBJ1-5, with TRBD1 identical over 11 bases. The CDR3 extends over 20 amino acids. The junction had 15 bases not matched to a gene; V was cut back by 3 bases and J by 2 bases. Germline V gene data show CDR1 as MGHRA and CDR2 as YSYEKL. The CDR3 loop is CASSQEDRTGGRIGNQPQHF. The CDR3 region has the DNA TGCGCCAGCAGCCAGGAGGACAGGACAGGGGGCAGAATTGGCAATCAGCCCCAGCATTTT.

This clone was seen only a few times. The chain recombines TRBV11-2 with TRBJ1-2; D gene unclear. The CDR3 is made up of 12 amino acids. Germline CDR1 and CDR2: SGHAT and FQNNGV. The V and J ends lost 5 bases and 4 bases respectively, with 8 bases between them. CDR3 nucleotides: TGTGCCAGCAGCCCCTGGGGCTATGGCTACACCTTC. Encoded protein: CASSPWGYGYTF.

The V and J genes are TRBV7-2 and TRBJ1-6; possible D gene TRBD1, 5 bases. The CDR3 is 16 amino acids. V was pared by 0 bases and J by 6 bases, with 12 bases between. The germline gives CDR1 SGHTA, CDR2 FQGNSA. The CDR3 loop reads CASSLAARGSNSPLHF. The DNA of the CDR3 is TGTGCCAGCAGCTTAGCCGCGAGGGGTAGTAATTCACCCCTCCACTTT.

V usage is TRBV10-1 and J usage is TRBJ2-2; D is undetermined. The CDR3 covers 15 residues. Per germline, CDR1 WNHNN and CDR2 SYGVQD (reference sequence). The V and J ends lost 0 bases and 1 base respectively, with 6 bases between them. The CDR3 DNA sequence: TGCGCCAGCAGTGAGTCTGGACGGAACACCGGGGAGCTGTTTTTT. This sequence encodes CASSESGRNTGELFF.

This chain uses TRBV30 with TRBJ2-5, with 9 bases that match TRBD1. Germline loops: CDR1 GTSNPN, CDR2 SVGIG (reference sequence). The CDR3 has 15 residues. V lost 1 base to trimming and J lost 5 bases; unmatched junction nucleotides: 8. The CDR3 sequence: CAWSGSTGGWETQYF. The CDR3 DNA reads TGTGCCTGGAGTGGATCGACAGGGGGGTGGGAGACCCAGTACTTC.

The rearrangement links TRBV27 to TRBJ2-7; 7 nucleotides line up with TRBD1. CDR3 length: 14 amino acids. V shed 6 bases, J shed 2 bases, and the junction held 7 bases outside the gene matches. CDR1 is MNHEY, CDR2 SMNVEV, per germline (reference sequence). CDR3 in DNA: TGTGCCAGCAGGACGACAGGGACACCCTACGAGCAGTACTTC. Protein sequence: CASRTTGTPYEQYF.

CDR3 coding DNA: TGTGCCAGCAGCCCGCGACAGGGGCAATCCTACGAGCAGTACTTC. Translated, it gives CASSPRQGQSYEQYF. The chain is built from TRBV5-4 and TRBJ2-7, with 8 bases aligning to TRBD1. This CDR3 has 15 residues. Germline CDR1 and CDR2: SGHNT and YYREEE (reference sequence). J gave up 1 base and V 4 bases, and 7 bases lay outside the gene matches.